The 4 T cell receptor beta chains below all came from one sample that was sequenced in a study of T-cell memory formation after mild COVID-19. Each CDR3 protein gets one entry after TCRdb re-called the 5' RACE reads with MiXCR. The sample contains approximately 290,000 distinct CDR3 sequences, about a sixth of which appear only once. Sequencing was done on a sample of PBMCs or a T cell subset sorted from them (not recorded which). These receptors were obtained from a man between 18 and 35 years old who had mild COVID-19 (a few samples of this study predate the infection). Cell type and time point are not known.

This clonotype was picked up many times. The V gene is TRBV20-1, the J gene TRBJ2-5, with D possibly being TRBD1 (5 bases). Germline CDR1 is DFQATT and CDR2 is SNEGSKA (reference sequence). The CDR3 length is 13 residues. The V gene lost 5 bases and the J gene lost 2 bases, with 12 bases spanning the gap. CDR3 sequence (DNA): TGCAGTGCTGTTCGGCCAGGGCAAGAGACCCAGTACTTC. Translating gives CSAVRPGQETQYF.

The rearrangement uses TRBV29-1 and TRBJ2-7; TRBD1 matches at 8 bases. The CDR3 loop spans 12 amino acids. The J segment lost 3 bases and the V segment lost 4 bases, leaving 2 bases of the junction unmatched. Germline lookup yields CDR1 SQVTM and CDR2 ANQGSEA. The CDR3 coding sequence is TGCAGCGTTGTTGGGACAGGCTACGAGCAGTACTTC. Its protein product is CSVVGTGYEQYF.

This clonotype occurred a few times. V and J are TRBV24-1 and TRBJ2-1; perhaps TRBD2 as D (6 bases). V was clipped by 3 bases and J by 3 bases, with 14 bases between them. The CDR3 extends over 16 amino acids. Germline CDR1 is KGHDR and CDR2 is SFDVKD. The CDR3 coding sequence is TGTGCCACCAGTGATAACGGGGGACCCTACTACAATGAGCAGTTCTTC. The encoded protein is CATSDNGGPYYNEQFF.

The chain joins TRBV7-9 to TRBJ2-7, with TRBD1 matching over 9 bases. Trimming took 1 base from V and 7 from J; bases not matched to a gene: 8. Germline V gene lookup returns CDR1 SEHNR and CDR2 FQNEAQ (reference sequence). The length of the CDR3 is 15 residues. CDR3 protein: CASSLDWRGQGEQYF. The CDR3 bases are TGTGCCAGCAGCTTAGATTGGCGGGGACAGGGAGAGCAGTACTTC.